The clone carrying this TCR beta chain was found a few times. Its antigen remains unknown. The sample comes from a study of T cells in Graves' hyperthyroidism and ophthalmopathy. Amplification of TCR beta CDR3 regions used RNA as the template. The study used the HTBI primer set for a first-round RT-PCR of the TCR CDR3. In TCRdb, the multiplex PCR reads were re-called with MiXCR into one record per CDR3 protein. The sample includes 700,000 to 850,000 distinct CDR3 sequences, around 40% of them seen just once. The study's findings and limits: The authors' 13 V-J model separated ophthalmopathy from stable hyperthyroidism.

CDR1 is MNHEY and CDR2 is SVGAGI in the germline V gene. The CDR3 has 13 amino acids. V gave up 5 bases and J gave up 8 bases, with 15 bases separating them. Hyperthyroidism of Graves' type that showed no ophthalmopathy progression within 18 months was stable. The TCR comes from a woman in her thirties or forties with Graves' hyperthyroidism. The sample was blood. The chain couples TRBV6-5 to TRBJ1-2; D may be TRBD1 (6 bases). The CDR3 is CASSQGILFGYTF. DNA for the CDR3: TGTGCCAGCAGTCAGGGGATATTGTTCGGCTACACCTTC.